A selection of T cell receptor beta chains follows, all from one sample in a study of T cells expressing NK-cell markers. TCRdb reanalyzed the 5' RACE reads, giving one entry per CDR3 protein sequence and no DNA. The ten most abundant clones cover around 4.2% of a sample with about 300,000 distinct CDR3 sequences. The sample taken for sequencing was blood T cells: a sorted CD56 or NKG2C T cell subset, CD4+ or CD8+ T cells, or bulk PBMC T cells (not recorded which). The receptors shown here come from a woman between 18 and 70 years old in good health. Both conserved end residues are part of each CDR3.

TRBJ2-7,TRBV20-1,CSAAPSGRLDEQYF
TRBJ1-1,TRBV6-5,CASSFRGVGTEAFF
TRBJ2-5,TRBV20-1,CSARGRGPLGTQYF
TRBJ1-2,TRBV19,CASEEGGGYTF
TRBJ1-1,TRBV20-1,CSAIRDGQNTEAFF
TRBJ2-1,TRBV24-1,CATKHTSGPYNEQFF
TRBJ1-2,TRBV6-5,CASSYSEASGYTF
TRBJ1-2,TRBV18,CASSSLDRVSGANYGYTF
TRBJ2-3,TRBV12-3/TRBV12-4,CASSTAGGLGDTQYF
TRBJ2-4,TRBV4-2,CASSQDSRTVLAKNIQYF
TRBJ1-2,TRBV7-2,CASSKDNYGYTF
TRBJ1-1,TRBV20-1,CSATPGGIQNTEAFF
TRBJ2-3,TRBV12-3/TRBV12-4,CASSLGDTQYF
TRBJ2-2,TRBV3-1,CASSHLPGTSGELFF
TRBJ2-1,TRBV12-3/TRBV12-4,CASGGPSYNEQFF
TRBJ1-1,TRBV7-9,CASSPRAAVGTEAFF
TRBJ2-3,TRBV5-1,CASSLAGDTQYF
TRBJ1-1,TRBV7-9,CASSDRGLGNTEAFF
TRBJ2-1,TRBV4-1,CASSRPAGGLGNEQFF
TRBJ1-5,TRBV6-2/TRBV6-3,CASTNSNQPQHF
TRBJ1-5,TRBV4-2,CASSQEWTLYNQPQHF
TRBJ2-2,TRBV6-2/TRBV6-3,CASGNTGELFF
TRBJ2-3,TRBV5-1,CASSLFPTDTQYF
TRBJ2-2,TRBV12-3/TRBV12-4,CASSLTGADGELFF
TRBJ2-1,TRBV7-2,CASSLGPPGLARNEQFF
TRBJ1-4,TRBV5-1,CASSPSPGEKLFF
TRBJ2-1,TRBV12-3/TRBV12-4,CASSFRGSKTNEQFF
TRBJ1-1,TRBV7-2,CASRGHMNTEAFF
TRBJ2-5,TRBV5-5,CASSLVRGLYQETQYF
TRBJ1-5,TRBV18,CASSPQGAYQPQHF
TRBJ2-3,TRBV27,CASSSPSVGTDTQYF
TRBJ1-2,TRBV6-5,CASSYAGNYGYTF
TRBJ1-4,TRBV29-1,CSVGEPAGRDGEKLFF
TRBJ2-7,TRBV29-1,CSVGVPGNGEQYF
TRBJ1-1,TRBV20-1,CSASHSGFSKTEAFF
TRBJ1-2,TRBV4-2,CASSGRGRNYGYTF
TRBJ1-5,TRBV7-2,CASSPVPHSNQPQHF
TRBJ2-2,TRBV5-1,CASSLDRPGTGELFF
TRBJ2-1,TRBV11-2,CASRLRYAGYNEQFF
TRBJ2-3,TRBV12-3/TRBV12-4,CASSFVTNTDTQYF
TRBJ1-5,TRBV7-2,CASSFRNLANQPQHF
TRBJ2-3,TRBV20-1,CSAHDRGRTDTQYF
TRBJ2-1,TRBV11-3,CASSSAVGASYNEQFF
TRBJ2-6,TRBV12-3/TRBV12-4,CASSPSVGTESSGANVLTF
TRBJ1-2,TRBV5-4,CASSSQAGRAANYGYTF
TRBJ1-2,TRBV3-1,CASSQRGRNYGYTF